A selection of T cell receptor beta chains follows, all from one sample in a study of blood T cell repertoires in COVID-19. TCRdb's table, derived via immunoSEQ multiplex PCR, lists solely in-frame clones and lacks some. Of 100,000 to 140,000 clones listed, around nine tenths are singletons. Sequencing was done on a sample of peripheral blood. The source of these receptors is a woman aged 30 to 39 with acute or convalescent COVID-19. The CDR3 runs from the conserved cysteine through the conserved F or W. D genes are given only for firm matches. Expanded clones are given a class, and other clones once, few, many or no size at all.

v_call	j_call	d_call	clone_size	cdr3_length	cdr3_nt	cdr3_aa
TRBV5-6	TRBJ1-5	.	few	16	TGTGCCAGCAGCTTTAAGCCGACGGGGGGCAATCAGCCCCAGCATTTT	CASSFKPTGGNQPQHF
TRBV10-3	TRBJ2-7	TRBD1	.	17	TGTGCCATCTCCCGCAGCCAGAGACAGGGCTTTTTATACGAGCAGTACTTC	CAISRSQRQGFLYEQYF
TRBV12-5	TRBJ1-4	TRBD1	.	15	TGTGCTAGTGGTTTGGTGGGGACAGTGAATGAAAAACTGTTTTTT	CASGLVGTVNEKLFF
TRBV5-8	TRBJ2-7	TRBD1	.	16	TGTGCCAGCAGTTCAAACCATAGACAGGGGTCCTACGAGCAGTACTTC	CASSSNHRQGSYEQYF
TRBV30	TRBJ2-7	.	.	13	TGTGCCTGGAGTACCGAACAGGGCTACGAGCAGTACTTC	CAWSTEQGYEQYF
TRBV15	TRBJ2-4	TRBD1	.	15	TGTGCCACCAGCAGATACGGACAGGGTTTAAACATTCAGTACTTC	CATSRYGQGLNIQYF
TRBV30	TRBJ2-3	TRBD1	.	13	TGTGCCTGGAAACAGGGGGGCACAGATACGCAGTATTTT	CAWKQGGTDTQYF
TRBV6-5	TRBJ1-6	.	.	15	TGTGCCAGCGGCGTCCAGGGCCCCTATAATTCACCCCTCCACTTT	CASGVQGPYNSPLHF
TRBV19	TRBJ2-2	.	.	15	TGTGCCAGTAGTATTGGAACTACCAACACCGGGGAGCTGTTTTTT	CASSIGTTNTGELFF
TRBV30	TRBJ1-6	TRBD1	.	13	TGTGCCTACTCTCCGGGACAGGGGTCACCCCTCCACTTT	CAYSPGQGSPLHF
TRBV12-5	TRBJ2-1	TRBD2	.	14	TGTGCTAGTGGACGGACTAGCGGGGGGAATGAGCAGTTCTTC	CASGRTSGGNEQFF
TRBV6-2/TRBV6-3	TRBJ2-5	TRBD2	.	19	TGTGCCAGCAGTTACCCCGGACTAGCGGGAGGGCCATTGGGTCGGACCCAGTACTTC	CASSYPGLAGGPLGRTQYF
TRBV7-2	TRBJ2-3	TRBD2	once	16	TGTGCCAGCAGCTTAGTAGCGGGAGAAGGCACAGATACGCAGTATTTT	CASSLVAGEGTDTQYF
TRBV3-1/TRBV3-2	TRBJ2-3	.	.	15	TGTGCCAGCAGCCAAGATTATAGTTTCTTAGATACGCAGTATTTT	CASSQDYSFLDTQYF
TRBV9	TRBJ1-1	TRBD1	.	18	TGTGCCAGCAGCGAGCACCCAGGGGGAAAGGGCCTGAACACTGAAGCTTTCTTT	CASSEHPGGKGLNTEAFF
TRBV2	TRBJ1-1	.	.	12	TGTGCCAGCAGCCCCCGGAGGACTGAAGCTTTCTTT	CASSPRRTEAFF
TRBV18	TRBJ1-1	.	.	14	TGTGCCAGCTCACCGGGTCTAGGAGGCACTGAAGCTTTCTTT	CASSPGLGGTEAFF
TRBV7-8	TRBJ1-5	.	.	16	TGTGCCAGCAGCTTGCCGCCAAGGGGCGGCAATCAGCCCCAGCATTTT	CASSLPPRGGNQPQHF
TRBV25-1	TRBJ1-3	.	.	14	TGTGCCAGCAGTCCCTACGGTCTGGGAAACACCATATATTTT	CASSPYGLGNTIYF
TRBV9	TRBJ1-6	.	.	14	TGTGCCAGCAGCGTGACGGACAGCTATTCACCCCTCCACTTT	CASSVTDSYSPLHF